This T cell receptor (beta chain) was recorded in a study of cytomegalovirus exposure and HLA in healthy donors. Libraries were prepared by immunoSEQ multiplex PCR; TCRdb keeps only in-frame clonotypes and omits some of them. The table has under 200,000 clones, about 90% seen once; the top ten hold about 2.9%. Germline V lookup: CDR1 SGHVS, CDR2 FNYEAQ. The length of the CDR3 is 16 residues. Losses at the gene ends were 5 bases for V and 8 bases for J; bases not matched to a gene: 10. This sequence joins TRBV7-6 and TRBJ2-1; 12 positions match TRBD2. The source of this sequence is a woman aged 18-30 years in good health and CMV-seropositive. The specimen was PBMCs. The CDR3 sequence: CASSERTSGTVYEQFF. The DNA for the CDR3 is TGTGCCAGCAGCGAACGGACTAGCGGGACCGTTTATGAGCAGTTCTTC.